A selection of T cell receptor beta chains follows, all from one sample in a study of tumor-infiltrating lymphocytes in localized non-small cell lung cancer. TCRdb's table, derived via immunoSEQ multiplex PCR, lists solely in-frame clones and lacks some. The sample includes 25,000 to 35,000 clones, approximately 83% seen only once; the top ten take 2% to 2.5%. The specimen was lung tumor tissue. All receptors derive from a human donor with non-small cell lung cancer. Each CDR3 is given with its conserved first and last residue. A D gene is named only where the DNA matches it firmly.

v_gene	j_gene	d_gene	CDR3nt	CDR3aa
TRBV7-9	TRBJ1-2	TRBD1	TGTGCCAGCAGCCCCCAAGGGGTACGGGACAGGTCTTTTAACTATGGCTACACCTTC	CASSPQGVRDRSFNYGYTF
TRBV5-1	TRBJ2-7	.	TGCGCCAGCAGCACGGGAGCGCAGGTCTCCTACGAGCAGTACTTC	CASSTGAQVSYEQYF
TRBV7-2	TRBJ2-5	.	TGTGCCAGCAGCCTGGGGATAGAAGAGACCCAGTACTTC	CASSLGIEETQYF
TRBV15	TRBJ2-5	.	TGTGCCACCACCCAACGACTAGAGGAGACCCAGTACTTC	CATTQRLEETQYF
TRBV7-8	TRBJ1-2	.	TGTGCCAGCAGCGCGCGGGACTTTTATGGCTACACCTTC	CASSARDFYGYTF
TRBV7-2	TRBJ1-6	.	TGTGCCAGCAGCTTAGAGGGTGCCTATAATTCACCCCTCCACTTT	CASSLEGAYNSPLHF
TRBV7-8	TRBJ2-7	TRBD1	TGTGCCAGCAGCCTAAATATACAGGGGGTGAAATACGAGCAGTACTTC	CASSLNIQGVKYEQYF
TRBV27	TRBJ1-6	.	TGTGCCAGCAGTCCGCTCTCCTATAATTCACCCCTCCACTTT	CASSPLSYNSPLHF
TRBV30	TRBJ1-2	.	TGTGCCTGGAGATCTGGAAACTATGGCTACACCTTC	CAWRSGNYGYTF
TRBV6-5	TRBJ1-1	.	TGTGCCAGCAGGTTTGGTATTGGAGCGAACACTGAAGCTTTCTTT	CASRFGIGANTEAFF
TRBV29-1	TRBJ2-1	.	TGCAGCGTCCCTTTGCAGGGGGGGTACTACAATGAGCAGTTCTTC	CSVPLQGGYYNEQFF
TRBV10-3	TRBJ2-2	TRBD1	TGTGCCATCAGTGAGGAACAGGGGGCCAACACCGGGGAGCTGTTTTTT	CAISEEQGANTGELFF
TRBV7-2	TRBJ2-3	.	TGTGCCAGCAGCATAAGAGATACGCAGTATTTT	CASSIRDTQYF